This T cell receptor (beta chain) is drawn from a study of blood T cells in healthy people across ages. Overall study findings and caveats: Because donor CMV status was unknown, expanded clonotype changes were possibly confounded.

Peripheral blood from each donor was collected in a volume of 8.5 to 10 milliliters. This clonotype was found a few times. Its matching antigen is unknown. The CDR3 spans 17 residues. Germline CDR1 and CDR2: SGDLS and YYNGEE. With 1 base clipped from V and 4 bases from J, the junction kept 7 bases outside the gene matches. Primed by a sample-barcoded 5' primer and a J-beta primer mix, a second PCR proceeded for about 7 to 12 cycles. TCRdb re-derived calls from the 5' RACE reads in MiXCR, one entry per CDR3 protein. The table has about 640,000 distinct CDR3 sequences, under 30% seen once; the top ten hold about a sixth.

The sample was blood. This TCR came from a woman over 75 in good health. The rearrangement links TRBV9 to TRBJ2-2; 10 bases agree with TRBD2. CDR3 sequence reads: CASSVTTAGGGTGELFF. The CDR3 coding sequence is TGTGCCAGCAGCGTAACGACAGCGGGGGGGGGCACCGGGGAGCTGTTTTTT.